This T cell receptor (beta chain) was observed in a study of T cell responses to AZD1222 COVID-19 vaccine. Overall study context: Some second doses came at about 4 weeks and others at about 12 weeks; these were pooled. Overall study results and limits: Nearly half of the spike-specific TCRs reportedly recognize variant regions that carry no mutations. Most donors were white British and more were female, and clonal diversity was possibly underestimated.

In regard to this clone: Its target is unknown.

The table came from immunoSEQ multiplex PCR; TCRdb's copy has only in-frame clones and leaves some out. The data contain tens of thousands of clones, over 75% of them seen just once; the ten biggest clones take up roughly 19%. The CDR3 totals 17 residues. CDR1 is SGHAT, CDR2 FQNNGV, per germline. J was trimmed by 6 bases and V by 3 bases; bases with no gene match: 10. The receptor's source is an adult in good health. Sample: peripheral blood, taken on day 0 of AZD1222 vaccination. The chain recombines TRBV11-2 with TRBJ2-2, with 10 bases fitting TRBD2. The CDR3: CASSFLAGARRSGELFF. In DNA, the CDR3 is TGTGCCAGCAGCTTTCTAGCGGGGGCCCGCCGGTCCGGGGAGCTGTTTTTT.